The rows below give T cell receptor beta chains drawn from one sample of a study of T cells in Graves' hyperthyroidism and ophthalmopathy. TCRdb ran MiXCR on the multiplex PCR reads and lists one entry per CDR3 protein. The data show hundreds of thousands of distinct CDR3 sequences, around a third seen once. Sequenced: blood. The receptors shown here come from a woman in her forties with Graves' hyperthyroidism. Both conserved end residues are part of each CDR3. A D gene is named only where the DNA matches it firmly. Not all rows give a size; the values are once, few, many and, for expanded clones, a class.

J	D	size	V	DNA	CDR3
TRBJ2-7	TRBD2	-	TRBV7-2	TGTGCCAGCAGCCCAGTAGCGGGGAGTACCTACGAGCAGTACTTC	CASSPVAGSTYEQYF
TRBJ2-7	-	-	TRBV12-3/TRBV12-4	TGTGCCAGCAGCCAATCTCCCCCCCCCAGCTCCTACGAGCAGTACTTC	CASSQSPPPSSYEQYF
TRBJ1-1	-	-	TRBV20-1	TGCAGTGCCCGGCTGAACGCTGAAGCTTTCTTT	CSARLNAEAFF
TRBJ2-2	-	-	TRBV10-3	TGTGCCATCAGTGAGAAAGTGGACAACACCGGGGAGCTGTTTTTT	CAISEKVDNTGELFF
TRBJ1-3	-	many	TRBV9	TGTGCCAGCAGCCAGGACACCTCCCGATCTGGAAACACCATATATTTT	CASSQDTSRSGNTIYF
TRBJ2-5	-	many	TRBV29-1	TGCAGCGTTCAAGGTGGGGGGAGCTACCAAGAGACCCAGTACTTC	CSVQGGGSYQETQYF
TRBJ1-2	-	-	TRBV4-3	TGCGCCAGCAGCCAAGAAACCCCGGGACTCCGAACCGGGGGCTACACCTTC	CASSQETPGLRTGGYTF
TRBJ1-4	-	few	TRBV29-1	TGCAGCATCGGGGGGTATGGAAATGAAAAACTGTTTTTT	CSIGGYGNEKLFF
TRBJ2-7	-	-	TRBV24-1	TGTGCTAGAGATCGGAGGGCGACCTACGAGCAGTACTTC	CARDRRATYEQYF
TRBJ2-5	TRBD1	many	TRBV10-3	TGTGCCATCAACGGACAGGCACAAGAGACCCAGTACTTC	CAINGQAQETQYF
TRBJ2-5	TRBD1	-	TRBV20-1	TGCAGTGCCCCGGTGGGACAGGGGAAAGAGACCCAGTACTTC	CSAPVGQGKETQYF
TRBJ2-2	TRBD1	many	TRBV10-3	TGTGCCATCAGTGAGTTTGACAGGGTCACCGGGGAGCTGTTTTTT	CAISEFDRVTGELFF
TRBJ1-5	-	few	TRBV6-6	TGTGCCAGCGGGCAAGATTCCCAGCCCCAGCATTTT	CASGQDSQPQHF
TRBJ2-2	-	few	TRBV7-6	TGTGCCAGCAGCGGCCCCGGGGGGCTGAGCGGGGAGCTGTTTTTT	CASSGPGGLSGELFF
TRBJ2-3	-	-	TRBV11-3	TGTGCCAGCAGCTTAGGGGGACCACAAGATACGCAGTATTTT	CASSLGGPQDTQYF
TRBJ1-1	-	many	TRBV2	TGTGCCAGCAGGATCGGACAGAACACTGAAGCTTTCTTT	CASRIGQNTEAFF
TRBJ1-1	-	many	TRBV20-1	TGCAGTGCTAAATGGTTTTCTGAAGCTTTCTTT	CSAKWFSEAFF
TRBJ1-2	-	many	TRBV6-5	TGTGCCAGCCGTGCTCAAGGGCAGCTCTATGGCTACACCTTC	CASRAQGQLYGYTF
TRBJ2-2	-	-	TRBV6-5	TGTGCCAGCAGTTTGGGGGGATCGAACGGGGAGCTGTTTTTT	CASSLGGSNGELFF
TRBJ1-1	TRBD1	-	TRBV5-1	TGCGCCAGCAGGGCTACAGGGGGCGAGTGGGGGAACACTGAAGCTTTCTTT	CASRATGGEWGNTEAFF
TRBJ2-2	-	many	TRBV2	TGTGCCAGCAGGCCTTATAGCGACACCGGGGAGCTGTTTTTT	CASRPYSDTGELFF
TRBJ2-2	TRBD1	many	TRBV6-4	TGTGCCAGCAGTGGGACAGGGACCGGGGAGCTGTTTTTT	CASSGTGTGELFF